This T cell receptor (beta chain) emerged from a study of tumor-infiltrating lymphocytes in primary liver carcinoma. Study-level information: Cases comprised patients with primary liver carcinoma who received surgical resection. Participating patients were men and women between 30 and 69 years old.

Deletions cut 2 bases from V and 1 base from J, with 8 bases between. From germline, CDR1 is PRHDT and CDR2 FYEKMQ (reference sequence). The CDR3 is 14 amino acids. The study extracted blood RNA from unsorted whole blood and also extracted germline DNA. From 500 ng of total RNA, TCR beta-specific cDNA was reverse-transcribed using a constant-region primer. Sequencing libraries for TCR beta derived from three nested multiplex PCR rounds that used slightly modified ARM-PCR. TRBV1-TRBV30 forward primers and a C-beta reverse primer were used in the first two PCR rounds, which each ran for approximately 9 cycles. Using its own MiXCR run on the multiplex PCR reads, TCRdb lists one record per CDR3 protein. The repertoire consists of about 330,000 distinct CDR3 sequences, with approximately 65% occurring once and the leading ten covering roughly 6%.

This chain connects TRBV13 to TRBJ1-1; maybe TRBD1 (6 bases). Sequenced input: peripheral blood. This receptor was taken from a man aged 40-49 years with primary liver carcinoma and hepatitis B virus infection. The CDR3 loop is CASSLNRENTEAFF. In DNA, the CDR3 is TGTGCCAGCAGCTTAAACAGGGAGAACACTGAAGCTTTCTTT. The full variable domain, in which reference TRBV13 and TRBJ1-1 provide the parts outside the CDR3, is AAGVIQSPRHLIKEKRETATLKCYPIPRHDTVYWYQQGPGQDPQFLISFYEKMQSDKGSIPDRFSAQQFSDYHSELNMSSLELGDSALYFCASSLNRENTEAFFGQGTRLTVV.